The 13 T cell receptor beta chains reported below all come from one sample, sequenced in a study of shared clonotypes between healthy human individuals. Some clones are missing from TCRdb's copy, which holds only in-frame ones; the method was immunoSEQ multiplex PCR. The table lists over a million clones, roughly 74% of them singletons. The sequenced sample was memory CD4+ T cells from PBMCs. This sample's subset: CD45RA-negative fraction. The receptor source for this set is a man younger than 30 in good health. Some clones in this sample may be carry-over from other donors' samples.

V is TRBV7-2 and J is TRBJ1-5; D gene ambiguous. Germline CDR1 SGHTA, CDR2 FQGNSA. Trimming cost V 5 bases and J 7 bases, with 15 bases left between them. The CDR3 contains 14 residues. For the CDR3, the DNA is TGTGCCAGCAGCCGCTTCCAGGATTACCAGCCCCAGCATTTT. Amino acid sequence: CASSRFQDYQPQHF.

V gene TRBV7-3 combines with J gene TRBJ2-3; D gene ambiguous. The V gene's germline CDR1 is SGHTA and CDR2 FQGTGA. CDR3 length equals 15 residues. V was clipped by 2 bases and J by 0 bases, with 9 bases between them. CDR3 sequence reads: CASSLGRLSTDTQYF. The CDR3 DNA reads TGTGCCAGCAGCTTAGGTAGGCTCAGCACAGATACGCAGTATTTT.

This sequence joins TRBV11-2 and TRBJ2-2, with D possibly TRBD2 on 5 matching bases. CDR1 and CDR2 (germline): SGHAT, FQNNGV. This CDR3 has 16 residues. V was shortened by 4 bases and J by 0 bases, with 12 bases between the two germline ends. For the CDR3, the DNA is TGTGCCAGCAGCTCCCGAGGAGCGGCGAACACCGGGGAGCTGTTTTTT. Translating gives CASSSRGAANTGELFF.

This clone was observed at least ten times. The chain couples TRBV25-1 to TRBJ2-2; the D is unclear. Germline V gives CDR1 MGHDK, CDR2 SYGVNS. V lost 6 bases to trimming and J lost 3 bases, with 11 bases between them. CDR3 length: 14 residues. The CDR3 nucleotides are TGTGCCAGCAGGCACCCCCGGGACACCGGGGAGCTGTTTTTT. This sequence encodes CASRHPRDTGELFF.

In this sample, this clone turned up once. The genes are TRBV30 and TRBJ2-4; D call uncertain. This CDR3 region has 15 residues. V lost 1 base, J lost 0 bases, and 10 bases lay in between. Germline-derived CDR1 and CDR2 are GTSNPN and SVGIG (reference sequence). The CDR3 is CAWSGDRGAKNIQYF. The CDR3 bases are TGTGCCTGGAGTGGCGACCGAGGAGCCAAAAACATTCAGTACTTC.

In this sample, this clone turned up a few times. The rearrangement uses TRBV4-2 and TRBJ2-3; maybe TRBD2 (5 bases). The V end lost 1 base, the J end lost 0 bases, and 11 bases lay between the germline ends. The CDR3 covers 16 residues. Germline values: CDR1 LGHNA, CDR2 YNFKEQ. The CDR3 DNA follows: TGTGCCAGCAGCCAAGGTGACGGGGTTAGCACAGATACGCAGTATTTT. Amino acid sequence: CASSQGDGVSTDTQYF.

This clone was seen only a few times. Other DNA sequences in this sample translate to the same CDR3. The chain combines TRBV5-1 with TRBJ2-5; 13 bases match TRBD2. Germline CDR1 and CDR2: SGHRS and YFSETQ. The V gene end was trimmed by 5 bases and the J gene end by 4 bases; junction bases not matched to a gene: 8. CDR3 length equals 16 residues. The DNA of the CDR3 is TGCGCCAGCAGTTTACTAGCGGGAGGGCCTGTAGAGACCCAGTACTTC. Amino acids: CASSLLAGGPVETQYF.

This clone was picked up a small number of times. The V call is TRBV7-9, the J call TRBJ1-2; D gene uncertain. Germline V gene sequence: CDR1 SEHNR, CDR2 FQNEAQ (reference sequence). The ends were cut back, 1 base at V and 7 bases at J, with 4 bases in the middle. The CDR3 is made up of 11 amino acids. In DNA form, the CDR3 reads TGTGCCAGCAGCTTAGAGGGTGGCTACACCTTC. It encodes CASSLEGGYTF.

This chain connects TRBV10-2 to TRBJ2-5; TRBD2 might be the D (6 bases). Trimming stripped 2 bases from V and 2 bases from J, with 18 bases between. Germline lookup yields CDR1 WSHSY and CDR2 SAAADI. This CDR3 is 17 amino acids long. CDR3 sequence: CASSEPTRDWLQETQYF. CDR3 sequence (DNA): TGCGCCAGCAGTGAGCCTACCAGGGACTGGCTACAAGAGACCCAGTACTTC.

The V gene is TRBV6-1, the J gene TRBJ1-2; 8 nucleotides match TRBD1. The CDR3 consists of 15 residues. Germline V CDR1 and CDR2: MNHNS, SASEGT. Trimming cost V 6 bases and J 5 bases; bases outside gene matches: 11. The CDR3 sequence is CASRDDRGSRYGYTF. In nucleotides, the CDR3 is TGTGCCAGCAGGGATGACAGGGGAAGTAGGTATGGCTACACCTTC.

The rearrangement uses TRBV29-1 and TRBJ1-2; TRBD1 is a possible D gene (6 bases). The CDR3 has 13 amino acids. Germline V gene lookup returns CDR1 SQVTM and CDR2 ANQGSEA. Trimming took off 4 bases at V and 3 bases at J, with 12 bases between the two ends. The CDR3 bases are TGCAGCGTTGGGCAGGGGCGACACTATGGCTACACCTTC. Translated, it gives CSVGQGRHYGYTF.

The count of this clone is one. The chain combines TRBV5-1 with TRBJ1-1, with a tentative D call TRBD1 (5 bases). Looked up from germline, CDR1 is SGHRS and CDR2 is YFSETQ. The CDR3 loop spans 13 amino acids. Trimming shortened V by 1 base and J by 7 bases, and 11 bases separated the two germline ends. The CDR3 DNA is TGCGCCAGCAGCTTGATAGGGGCGAGTGAAGCTTTCTTT. Translated: CASSLIGASEAFF.

The J gene is TRBJ2-7, the V gene TRBV15, with 11 bases identical to TRBD2. Germline trimming cut 0 bases from V and 4 bases from J; bases unmatched to any gene: 11. CDR1 and CDR2 (germline): LNHNV, YYDKDF (reference sequence). CDR3 length: 18 residues. The CDR3: CATSRDGLAGGNVYEQYF. CDR3 coding DNA: TGTGCCACCAGCAGAGATGGGCTAGCGGGAGGAAATGTGTACGAGCAGTACTTC.